This entry describes one TCR beta chain. The antigen is undetermined. The sample originates from a study of T cell repertoires in cytomegalovirus infection. Looking at the study overall: Both recently identified HLA-C-restricted and well-studied HLA-B-restricted CMV epitopes were used in the study. In public TCR beta signatures, there were indications of both CMV infection and matching HLA type. Whole-study results and caveats: Ex vivo, HLA-C-restricted CMV-specific TCR beta clonotypes prevailed over the rest of the response. Carriers of CMV and the relevant HLA type were discriminated by public TCR beta frequency.

Germline V CDR1 and CDR2: SEHNR, FQNEAQ (reference sequence). V lost 10 bases to trimming and J lost 3 bases; unmatched junction nucleotides: 19. The CDR3 totals 17 residues. TCRdb ran MiXCR on the reads and lists one entry per CDR3 protein. The repertoire holds about 700,000 distinct CDR3 sequences, with around 35% as singletons. Sequenced material: cultured PBMCs, taken from culture after CMV antigen stimulation. The sequence was obtained from a human donor in good health (CMV status not recorded). Some clones in this sample may be carry-over from other donors' samples. V gene TRBV7-9 combines with J gene TRBJ2-7, with 9 bases matching TRBD2. CDR3 in amino acids: CATGSGLAGKKYYEQYF. CDR3 nucleotides: TGTGCCACCGGAAGCGGGCTAGCGGGGAAAAAGTACTACGAGCAGTACTTC.